This T cell receptor (beta chain) was observed in a study of PD-1 blockade in classical Hodgkin lymphoma. General study points: By C4D1, diversity of CD4+ TCRs had risen significantly, whereas that of CD8+ TCRs had not.

Documented time point: cycle 4 day 1 (C4D1), after less than seven weeks of nivolumab. All trial patients relapsed after autologous stem cell transplantation. Assay used: immunoSEQ multiplex PCR; TCRdb lists only in-frame clones, some missing. The sample carries roughly 21,000 clones, 85% recorded once. Trimming removed 4 bases at V and 4 bases at J, with 8 bases between. Germline V gene sequence: CDR1 SGHNT, CDR2 YYREEE (reference sequence). This CDR3 spans 13 amino acids. As regards this clone: The antigen is not known.

This chain connects TRBV5-4 to TRBJ2-2; D is unclear. The TCR comes from a human donor with classical Hodgkin lymphoma. The sequencing here drew on peripheral blood mononuclear cells (PBMCs), taken before the fourth cycle of nivolumab. The CDR3 DNA follows: TGTGCCAGCAGCGAAGACTCCACCGGGGAGCTGTTTTTT. Protein sequence: CASSEDSTGELFF.